These 32 T cell receptor beta chains originate from one sample sequenced in a study of blood T cell repertoires in COVID-19 (dated by TCRdb to the early 2020s). The library was produced with the immunoSEQ multiplex PCR assay. TCRdb holds this immuneACCESS table with in-frame rearrangements only. Some clones are missing; in checked studies, unresolved V genes explain under half, and the rest has no known cause. This sample comprises approximately 250,000 clones, around 93% of them detected only once. In total, the top ten clones hold about 3% of the sample. Material: PBMCs or T cells enriched from blood (not recorded which). The receptor set was obtained from a middle-aged man who had been exposed to COVID-19.

V and J are TRBV7-2 and TRBJ1-2, with D perhaps matching TRBD1 (5 bases). CDR3 size: 14 residues. Germline CDR1 is SGHTA and CDR2 is FQGNSA. The V gene lost 3 bases and the J gene lost 7 bases, with 15 bases spanning the gap. This chain's CDR3 is CASSFGVPTGGYTF. The CDR3 coding sequence is TGTGCCAGCAGCTTTGGGGTCCCAACAGGTGGCTACACCTTC.

This rearrangement joins TRBV24-1 to TRBJ2-7; 7 bases map to TRBD1. Germline V gives CDR1 KGHDR, CDR2 SFDVKD. V trimming: 1 base; J trimming: 0 bases; junction bases outside the gene matches: 23. This CDR3 comprises 22 residues. The CDR3 here is CATSDFQHPPLTGTASSYEQYF. The CDR3 nucleotides are TGTGCCACCAGTGATTTCCAGCACCCCCCCCTGACCGGGACAGCCAGCTCCTACGAGCAGTACTTC.

The chain employs TRBV5-1 and TRBJ2-2, with 14 bases identical to TRBD2. After removal of 1 base from V and 7 bases from J, the junction contained 12 bases not matched to a gene. Per germline, CDR1 SGHRS and CDR2 YFSETQ. There are 19 residues in the CDR3. This CDR3 reads CASSLLGLAGVDSGGELFF. The CDR3 DNA reads as TGCGCCAGCAGCTTGTTGGGACTAGCGGGAGTTGACTCCGGCGGGGAGCTGTTTTTT.

The V and J genes are TRBV2 and TRBJ2-3; the match to TRBD2 covers 9 bases. There are 17 residues in the CDR3. The ends lost 6 bases at V and 0 bases at J; junction bases unmatched: 10. The germline V gene encodes CDR1 SNHLY and CDR2 FYNNEI. The CDR3 coding sequence is TGTGCCAGCAGCTCCGGGACTAGCACGGCTAGCACAGATACGCAGTATTTT. This sequence encodes CASSSGTSTASTDTQYF.

The chain employs TRBV6-5 and TRBJ1-2, with D uncertain. With 2 bases removed from V and 4 bases from J, the gap between germline ends came to 8 bases. The germline CDR1 and CDR2 sequences are MNHEY and SVGAGI. CDR3 length: 13 amino acids. CDR3 amino acids: CASSYGSTYGYTF. The CDR3 nucleotides are TGTGCCAGCAGTTACGGCAGTACCTATGGCTACACCTTC.

The chain employs TRBV28 and TRBJ2-7, with D maybe TRBD1 (8 bases). V lost 6 bases to trimming and J lost 2 bases, with 17 bases between them. Germline-derived CDR1 and CDR2 are MDHEN and SYDVKM. CDR3 length: 15 amino acids. The chain's CDR3 is CASREYRGGTYEQYF. For the CDR3, the DNA is TGTGCCAGCAGGGAATACAGGGGGGGAACCTACGAGCAGTACTTC.

The chain links TRBV28 to TRBJ2-1; possible D gene TRBD1, 6 bases. This CDR3 has 12 residues. CDR1 is MDHEN, CDR2 SYDVKM, per germline. V was shortened by 4 bases and J by 5 bases, with 6 bases between the two germline ends. CDR3 nucleotide sequence: TGTGCCAGCAGTTGGGGGCACAATGAGCAGTTCTTC. Encoded protein: CASSWGHNEQFF.

This CDR3 is CASSSAGRTNTGELFF. Written as DNA, the CDR3 is TGTGCCAGCAGCTCCGCGGGACGGACGAACACCGGGGAGCTGTTTTTT. The rearrangement joins TRBV7-6 to TRBJ2-2; tentative D call: TRBD2 (6 bases). Trimming stripped 4 bases from V and 0 bases from J, with 12 bases between. CDR3 length equals 16 residues. Germline V gene lookup returns CDR1 SGHVS and CDR2 FNYEAQ.

Note on this clone: In the same sample, other DNA sequences code for this CDR3. V and J are TRBV5-1 and TRBJ1-1; tentative D call: TRBD1 (5 bases). The CDR3 is made up of 14 amino acids. V lost 0 bases to trimming and J lost 2 bases, with 8 bases between them. The germline V gene encodes CDR1 SGHRS and CDR2 YFSETQ. The CDR3, as DNA: TGCGCCAGCAGCTTGGTCGGGGGAAACACTGAAGCTTTCTTT. As protein: CASSLVGGNTEAFF.

This chain connects TRBV6-5 to TRBJ2-1; 7 bases agree with TRBD2. Looked up from germline, CDR1 is MNHEY and CDR2 is SVGAGI. The CDR3 loop spans 14 amino acids. V gave up 7 bases and J gave up 4 bases; unmatched junction bases: 7. CDR3 nucleotides: TGTGCCAGCACTCTAGCGGACGTTTACAATGAGCAGTTCTTC. Its protein product is CASTLADVYNEQFF.

The rearrangement uses TRBV6-1 and TRBJ1-3; unclear D gene. This CDR3 comprises 15 residues. Germline values: CDR1 MNHNS, CDR2 SASEGT. Between the trimmed V and J ends, which lost 1 base and 8 bases, there was a span of 15 bases. In DNA form, the CDR3 reads TGTGCCAGCAGTGAAGGGTCCTCCCCTCGGTACACCATATATTTT. The encoded protein is CASSEGSSPRYTIYF.

This clone appeared once. J is TRBJ2-7 and V is TRBV28; 7 nucleotides agree with TRBD1. The V gene end was trimmed by 6 bases and the J gene end by 5 bases; junction bases not matched to a gene: 7. Germline lookup yields CDR1 MDHEN and CDR2 SYDVKM. The CDR3 contains 13 residues. CDR3 bases: TGTGCCAGCAGGACTACAGGGGCAAACGAGCAGTACTTC. Its protein product is CASRTTGANEQYF.

The V and J genes are TRBV7-9 and TRBJ2-2; 12 bases align to TRBD2. CDR3 length equals 18 residues. Germline V gene lookup returns CDR1 SEHNR and CDR2 FQNEAQ (reference sequence). The junction had 12 bases not matched to a gene; V was cut back by 4 bases and J by 6 bases. In DNA form, the CDR3 reads TGTGCCAGCAGCTCACCCACCTCTAGCGGGAGGGCCGCCGGGGAGCTGTTTTTT. Its translation: CASSSPTSSGRAAGELFF.

The rearrangement links TRBV4-2 to TRBJ2-1; TRBD2 agrees at 13 bases. Trimming at V came to 1 base and at J to 7 bases, leaving 7 bases not matched to a gene. CDR3 length equals 17 residues. Germline V lookup: CDR1 LGHNA, CDR2 YNFKEQ. Here the CDR3 DNA reads TGTGCCAGCAGCCAAGCTGTGCGGACTAGCGGGAGAAATGAGCAGTTCTTC. Translating gives CASSQAVRTSGRNEQFF.

V gene TRBV6-5 combines with J gene TRBJ1-5; 10 bases map to TRBD1. Germline V gene sequence: CDR1 MNHEY, CDR2 SVGAGI. Losses at the gene ends were 4 bases for V and 9 bases for J; bases not matched to a gene: 9. CDR3 length: 15 amino acids. The CDR3 bases are TGTGCCAGCAGTTTAACCCAGGGACAGGGGCTGCCCCAGCATTTT. Protein product: CASSLTQGQGLPQHF.

The CDR3 DNA sequence: TGTGCCACCACGGACAGTCAGAATCTGAGAGAGACCCAGTACTTC. Its protein is CATTDSQNLRETQYF. This chain connects TRBV28 to TRBJ2-5; a possible D gene is TRBD1 (6 bases). CDR1 is MDHEN and CDR2 is SYDVKM in the germline V gene. Trimming stripped 10 bases from V and 4 bases from J, with 22 bases between. The length of the CDR3 is 15 residues.

The CDR3 region has the DNA TGTGCCAGCAGAGATTACAGGGGGCAATCCTACGAGCAGTACTTC. It encodes CASRDYRGQSYEQYF. The rearrangement uses TRBV6-5 and TRBJ2-7; 9 nucleotides match TRBD1. The CDR3 totals 15 residues. Germline V gene sequence: CDR1 MNHEY, CDR2 SVGAGI. Germline trimming cut 6 bases from V and 1 base from J; bases unmatched to any gene: 7.

The V call is TRBV30, the J call TRBJ2-3, with 9 bases matching TRBD2. CDR3 length: 18 residues. Germline CDR1 GTSNPN, CDR2 SVGIG (reference sequence). The V and J ends lost 3 bases and 1 base, in that order; junction bases with no gene match: 14. This chain's CDR3 is CAWRGSGGRARRTDTQYF. The DNA of the CDR3 is TGTGCCTGGAGAGGTAGTGGCGGGAGGGCTCGACGCACAGATACGCAGTATTTT. The full variable domain, with the rest looked up from reference TRBV30 and TRBJ2-3, is SQTIHQWPATLVQPVGSPLSLECTVEGTSNPNLYWYRQAAGRGLQLLFYSVGIGQISSEVPQNLSASRPQDRQFILSSKKLLLSDSGFYLCAWRGSGGRARRTDTQYFGPGTRLTVL.

V usage is TRBV6-5 and J usage is TRBJ2-1, with 7 bases matching TRBD1. The CDR3 spans 13 residues. Germline CDR1 is MNHEY and CDR2 is SVGAGI. V lost 7 bases, J lost 8 bases, and 8 bases stayed unmatched. This CDR3 is CASTGTEIDEQFF. The CDR3 DNA reads TGTGCCAGCACCGGGACAGAAATCGATGAGCAGTTCTTC.

This rearrangement joins TRBV3-1 (or the pseudogene TRBV3-2) to TRBJ2-3; no firm D call. The germline V and J ends were trimmed by 0 bases and 3 bases, with 7 bases remaining between them. Germline values: CDR1 LGHDT, CDR2 YNNKEL (reference sequence). This CDR3 spans 14 amino acids. The CDR3 region has the DNA TGTGCCAGCAGCCAAGAAATCGTAACAGATACGCAGTATTTT. Residues: CASSQEIVTDTQYF.

V is TRBV19 and J is TRBJ2-2; TRBD2 is a possible D gene (6 bases). V lost 3 bases and J lost 7, with 18 bases in between. Germline assignment: CDR1 LNHDA and CDR2 SQIVND (reference sequence). The CDR3 extends over 16 amino acids. The CDR3 reads CASSMPLYWGGGELFF. CDR3 DNA sequence: TGTGCCAGTAGTATGCCCCTTTATTGGGGAGGCGGGGAGCTGTTTTTT.

This clone has a handful of counts. The rearrangement uses TRBV19 and TRBJ2-1, with a tentative D call TRBD1 (5 bases). The V end was cut by 3 bases, the J end by 6 bases, with 18 bases between. CDR1 and CDR2 (germline): LNHDA, SQIVND (reference sequence). This CDR3 contains 16 residues. The CDR3 DNA follows: TGTGCCAGTAGTATTGCGACGGCAGGGTCCGGCAATGAGCAGTTCTTC. Residues: CASSIATAGSGNEQFF. The full variable domain, in which reference TRBV19 and TRBJ2-1 provide the parts outside the CDR3, is DGGITQSPKYLFRKEGQNVTLSCEQNLNHDAMYWYRQDPGQGLRLIYYSQIVNDFQKGDIAEGYSVSREKKESFPLTVTSAQKNPTAFYLCASSIATAGSGNEQFFGPGTRLTVL.

This clone was seen a handful of times. The rearrangement links TRBV4-1 to TRBJ1-2, with D possibly being TRBD1 (5 bases). Between the trimmed V and J ends, which lost 0 bases and 6 bases, there was a span of 17 bases. Germline V gene lookup returns CDR1 MGHRA and CDR2 YSYEKL. The CDR3 loop spans 16 amino acids. As DNA, the CDR3 is TGCGCCAGCAGCCAAGATGGGGGGGGGAGTTACGATGGCTACACCTTC. Encoded protein: CASSQDGGGSYDGYTF.

The chain carries TRBV13 and TRBJ1-1; TRBD1 matches 9 bases. The trim removed 8 bases at V and 1 base at J, leaving 14 bases unmatched. The CDR3 runs 17 residues. Germline V gene lookup returns CDR1 PRHDT and CDR2 FYEKMQ (reference sequence). The CDR3 region is CASGGTGSTGWNTEAFF. CDR3 nucleotides: TGTGCCAGCGGAGGGACAGGGTCGACGGGATGGAACACTGAAGCTTTCTTT. Drawing the rest from reference TRBV13 and TRBJ1-1, the complete variable domain is AAGVIQSPRHLIKEKRETATLKCYPIPRHDTVYWYQQGPGQDPQFLISFYEKMQSDKGSIPDRFSAQQFSDYHSELNMSSLELGDSALYFCASGGTGSTGWNTEAFFGQGTRLTVV.

This chain joins TRBV10-3 and TRBJ2-7, with no clear D. This CDR3 region has 12 residues. Per germline, CDR1 ENHRY and CDR2 SYGVKD. V lost 6 bases and J lost 4, with 10 bases in between. DNA of the CDR3: TGTGCCATCAGCCGACTCGATTACGAGCAGTACTTC. Translation: CAISRLDYEQYF.

This chain connects TRBV12-5 to TRBJ2-2, with no clear D. The CDR3 totals 11 residues. Trimming removed 8 bases from V and 6 bases from J, with 7 bases in between. Per germline, CDR1 LGHNT and CDR2 FRNRAP. The CDR3 bases are TGTGCTAGTCGGAGTGCCGGGGAGCTGTTTTTT. Residues: CASRSAGELFF. The whole variable domain, remainder taken from reference TRBV12-5 and TRBJ2-2, is DARVTQTPRHKVTEMGQEVTMRCQPILGHNTVFWYRQTMMQGLELLAYFRNRAPLDDSGMPKDRFSAEMPDATLATLKIQPSEPRDSAVYFCASRSAGELFFGEGSRLTVL.

The chain joins TRBV6-2 or TRBV6-3 to TRBJ1-3; possibly TRBD1 for D (6 bases). Trimming took 5 bases from V and 6 from J, leaving 26 bases between them. In germline, CDR1 is MNHEY, CDR2 SVGEGT. The CDR3 loop spans 18 amino acids. CDR3 sequence (DNA): TGTGCCAGCAGTGTCTTTTGGAACAACCAGGGGAATGAAAACACCATATATTTT. Encoded protein: CASSVFWNNQGNENTIYF.

The genes are TRBV5-1 and TRBJ2-5, with D perhaps matching TRBD2 (7 bases). Between the trimmed V and J ends, which lost 3 bases and 2 bases, there was a span of 17 bases. CDR1 and CDR2 from the germline V gene are SGHRS and YFSETQ. The CDR3 sequence is 16 residues long. The CDR3 is CASSSGASGPQETQYF. In DNA, the CDR3 is TGCGCCAGCAGCTCGGGGGCTAGCGGACCTCAAGAGACCCAGTACTTC. The variable domain in full, completed from reference TRBV5-1 and TRBJ2-5, reads KAGVTQTPRYLIKTRGQQVTLSCSPISGHRSVSWYQQTPGQGLQFLFEYFSETQRNKGNFPGRFSGRQFSNSRSEMNVSTLELGDSALYLCASSSGASGPQETQYFGPGTRLLVL.

This CDR3 reads CASSKPSTGGTYEQYF. The CDR3 nucleotides read TGTGCCAGCAGTAAACCTTCCACGGGGGGCACCTACGAGCAGTACTTC. The rearrangement links TRBV28 to TRBJ2-7, with D possibly being TRBD2 (7 bases). V was pared by 5 bases and J by 2 bases, with 19 bases between. The CDR3 extends over 16 amino acids. CDR1 and CDR2 (germline): MDHEN, SYDVKM.

The rearrangement joins TRBV19 to TRBJ2-7, with D possibly TRBD1 on 5 matching bases. The length of the CDR3 is 15 residues. The V end was cut by 0 bases, the J end by 3 bases, with 12 bases between. CDR1 is LNHDA and CDR2 is SQIVND in the germline V gene (reference sequence). The CDR3 DNA reads as TGTGCCAGTAGTATAGATCAAGGGGCTTTCTACGAGCAGTACTTC. Translating gives CASSIDQGAFYEQYF.

V usage is TRBV7-2 and J usage is TRBJ1-2; D is uncertain. The CDR3 is made up of 15 amino acids. Germline CDR1 SGHTA, CDR2 FQGNSA. Trimming left V 0 bases short and J 2 bases short, with 10 bases between. The CDR3 spells CASSLATAMNYGYTF. The CDR3 DNA is TGTGCCAGCAGCTTAGCCACAGCAATGAACTATGGCTACACCTTC.

The chain's CDR3 is CASSPERGSTDTQYF. In DNA, the CDR3 is TGTGCCAGCAGCCCCGAGCGGGGAAGCACAGATACGCAGTATTTT. The chain employs TRBV7-3 and TRBJ2-3; 7 positions agree with TRBD2. With 5 bases clipped from V and 0 bases from J, the junction kept 5 bases outside the gene matches. Germline V gene lookup returns CDR1 SGHTA and CDR2 FQGTGA. This CDR3 is built from 15 residues.